The rows below give T cell receptor beta chains drawn from one sample of a study of T cell changes during pregnancy in multiple sclerosis. The data were produced by immunoSEQ multiplex PCR, yet TCRdb's version contains in-frame clones alone and is incomplete. This sample yields 50,000 to 70,000 clones, of which roughly nine tenths are seen a single time; approximately 5% belongs to the top ten. This sample comprised CD8+ T cells from peripheral blood mononuclear cells, obtained before pregnancy. These receptors originate from a female donor with multiple sclerosis, enrolled in a pregnancy study. Each CDR3 is given with its conserved first and last residue. D genes are given only for firm matches. A clone size is listed for some rows: how often the clone was seen (once, few, many), or a class if it is expanded.

TRBV7-8	-	TRBJ2-4	TRBD2	CASTTSSGTSAIQYF	TGTGCCAGCACCACTTCCTCCGGGACTAGCGCCATTCAGTACTTC
TRBV9	-	TRBJ1-2	TRBD1	CASKGTGVHSYTF	TGTGCCAGCAAAGGGACAGGGGTCCATAGCTACACCTTC
TRBV19	-	TRBJ1-1	-	CASTLTGGGTEAFF	TGTGCCAGTACCCTCACCGGGGGTGGAACTGAAGCTTTCTTT
TRBV2	-	TRBJ2-1	-	CASIERGEQFF	TGTGCCAGCATCGAAAGAGGGGAGCAGTTCTTC
TRBV27	-	TRBJ2-1	TRBD2	CASSLSGRGAYNEQFF	TGTGCCAGCAGTTTATCGGGGCGGGGGGCCTACAATGAGCAGTTCTTC
TRBV6-5	-	TRBJ1-4	-	CASSLNEKLFF	TGTGCCAGCAGCCTTAATGAAAAACTGTTTTTT
TRBV6-5	-	TRBJ2-3	-	CASSYDGGDTQYF	TGTGCCAGCAGTTACGACGGAGGGGATACGCAGTATTTT
TRBV11-1	-	TRBJ1-2	-	CASSLDGRKDGYTF	TGTGCCAGCAGCTTGGACGGGAGGAAGGATGGCTACACCTTC
TRBV27	-	TRBJ1-2	-	CASSLVGGEGYTF	TGTGCCAGCAGTTTAGTTGGGGGGGAAGGCTACACCTTC
TRBV29-1	-	TRBJ1-3	TRBD1	CSVAGTGEENTIYF	TGCAGCGTTGCTGGGACAGGGGAAGAAAACACCATATATTTT
TRBV27	-	TRBJ1-5	TRBD1	CASSLSGGKQPQHF	TGTGCCAGCAGTTTATCAGGGGGCAAGCAGCCCCAGCATTTT
TRBV10-1	-	TRBJ2-5	-	CASSEARVQETQYF	TGCGCCAGCAGTGAAGCCCGGGTACAAGAGACCCAGTACTTC
TRBV10-3	-	TRBJ2-1	TRBD1	CATETGARNEQFF	TGTGCCACCGAGACAGGGGCAAGGAATGAGCAGTTCTTC
TRBV9	-	TRBJ2-2	TRBD1	CASSIQRTGLSAGELFF	TGTGCCAGCAGCATACAACGGACAGGCCTCTCGGCCGGGGAGCTGTTTTTT
TRBV13	-	TRBJ2-2	-	CASSLPDRANTGELFF	TGTGCCAGCAGCTTACCCGACAGAGCGAACACCGGGGAGCTGTTTTTT
TRBV29-1	-	TRBJ2-2	-	CSVWTAEGTGELFF	TGCAGCGTTTGGACAGCCGAAGGCACCGGGGAGCTGTTTTTT
TRBV6-5	once	TRBJ2-7	TRBD1	CASIGSGTGWEQYF	TGTGCCAGCATCGGATCCGGGACAGGGTGGGAGCAGTACTTC
TRBV29-1	-	TRBJ2-1	-	CSVTGWTADNEQFF	TGCAGCGTCACCGGGTGGACAGCCGACAATGAGCAGTTCTTC
TRBV5-4	-	TRBJ2-7	-	CASSLGGGYEQYF	TGTGCCAGCAGCTTAGGGGGGGGGTACGAGCAGTACTTC
TRBV27	-	TRBJ1-2	-	CASSLSSLKGGTGGYTF	TGTGCCAGCAGTTTATCATCCTTAAAGGGAGGGACGGGCGGCTACACCTTC
TRBV7-9	once	TRBJ1-1	-	CASSLASVVWGDTEAFF	TGTGCCAGCAGCTTAGCCTCAGTCGTCTGGGGGGACACTGAAGCTTTCTTT
TRBV19	-	TRBJ2-3	TRBD2	CASSSFGGSGAWEAQYF	TGTGCCAGTAGTTCCTTTGGCGGGAGCGGGGCCTGGGAGGCGCAGTATTTT
TRBV7-9	-	TRBJ1-5	-	CASSHQAQPQHF	TGTGCCAGCAGCCACCAAGCTCAGCCCCAGCATTTT